Each of the 23 T cell receptor beta chains below was sequenced from the same sample in a study of vaccination effects on CD4 cells after COVID-19. Antigen-specific CD4+ T cells were expanded (with viral peptide pools) by the ViraFEST assay ahead of sequencing. CD4+ T cells were isolated after around 10 days of culture. All participants had two doses of either the BNT162b2 or mRNA-1273 vaccine. No antigen has been identified for these receptors. TCRdb's copy holds only in-frame clones and misses some; the assay was immunoSEQ multiplex PCR. Found here are about 22,000 clones, about three quarters of them singletons; the top ten hold about 9.4%. The sequences come from CD4+ T cells from PBMCs cultured with HCoV-NL63 spike peptides, collected after COVID-19 vaccination. These receptors came from a human donor who received a COVID-19 vaccine.

The rearrangement uses TRBV2 and TRBJ1-6; weak D call: TRBD1 (6 bases). V lost 6 bases, J lost 9 bases, and 18 bases lay in between. CDR3 size: 15 residues. Germline CDR1 is SNHLY and CDR2 is FYNNEI. Here the CDR3 reads CASRLQTGGPSPLHF. The CDR3 bases are TGTGCCAGCAGACTGCAGACAGGAGGCCCTTCACCCCTCCACTTT.

This clone was seen a few times. This chain connects TRBV20-1 to TRBJ1-3; 10 bases match TRBD1. This CDR3 spans 16 amino acids. V shed 3 bases, J shed 4 bases, and the junction held 9 bases outside the gene matches. CDR1 is DFQATT, CDR2 SNEGSKA, per germline (reference sequence). CDR3 sequence reads: CSASNADRGQGNTIYF. The CDR3 DNA sequence: TGCAGTGCTAGTAACGCAGACAGGGGGCAAGGAAACACCATATATTTT.

This clone was detected a few times. The V and J genes are TRBV4-2 and TRBJ1-4; weak D call: TRBD1 (5 bases). The CDR3 consists of 20 residues. Deletions cut 0 bases from V and 6 bases from J, with 26 bases between. Per germline, CDR1 LGHNA and CDR2 YNFKEQ. Here the CDR3 DNA reads TGTGCCAGCAGCCAAGACCCCGGGACGCCTGGCGTGGGGGGGGATGAAAAACTGTTTTTT. Amino acid sequence: CASSQDPGTPGVGGDEKLFF.

The chain employs TRBV12-3 or TRBV12-4 and TRBJ2-5, with a possible D match to TRBD1 (6 bases). Trimming pared 4 bases from V and 9 bases from J, leaving 15 bases between. This CDR3 is 13 amino acids long. Here the CDR3 reads CASSSEQGRAQYF. In nucleotides, the CDR3 is TGTGCCAGCAGTTCGGAACAGGGTAGGGCCCAGTACTTC.

This chain uses TRBV12-3 or TRBV12-4 with TRBJ1-1; D remains ambiguous. The CDR3 spans 13 residues. V was shortened by 3 bases and J by 0 bases, with 5 bases between the two germline ends. In DNA form, the CDR3 reads TGTGCCAGCAGTTTTCAGGTGAACACTGAAGCTTTCTTT. This codes for CASSFQVNTEAFF.

This clone appeared a single time. The V and J genes are TRBV20-1 and TRBJ1-2; D unclear. This CDR3 has 11 residues. CDR1 is DFQATT, CDR2 SNEGSKA, per germline (reference sequence). Trimming pared 3 bases from V and 7 bases from J, leaving 9 bases between. The CDR3 sequence is CSARSIGGYTF. CDR3 DNA: TGCAGTGCTAGGTCTATAGGTGGCTACACCTTC.

The chain combines TRBV7-8 with TRBJ1-4; D is unclear. There are 14 residues in the CDR3. The V end was cut by 2 bases, the J end by 10 bases, with 14 bases between. CDR1 and CDR2 from the germline V gene are SGHVS and FQNEAQ. The chain's CDR3 is CASSLQAFSGKLFF. DNA for the CDR3: TGTGCCAGCAGCTTACAAGCTTTTAGCGGAAAACTGTTTTTT.

The chain joins TRBV7-8 to TRBJ1-1; tentatively, D is TRBD1 (5 bases). In germline, CDR1 is SGHVS, CDR2 FQNEAQ. Trimming shortened V by 3 bases and J by 4 bases, and 12 bases separated the two germline ends. The CDR3 sequence is 14 residues long. The CDR3 sequence is CASSLGGAGTEAFF. CDR3 DNA: TGTGCCAGCAGCTTGGGTGGGGCGGGCACTGAAGCTTTCTTT.

The chain has TRBV10-2 and TRBJ2-1; D remains unclear. The CDR3 contains 15 residues. Per germline, CDR1 WSHSY and CDR2 SAAADI. The V and J ends lost 0 bases and 6 bases respectively, with 12 bases between them. CDR3 sequence: CASSESIGRGNEQFF. CDR3 DNA: TGCGCCAGCAGTGAGTCGATAGGTCGTGGCAATGAGCAGTTCTTC.

The CDR3 coding sequence is TGCGCCAGCAGTGAGTCGACAGGGGGCTGGTATAGCAATCAGCCCCAGCATTTT. Residues: CASSESTGGWYSNQPQHF. The rearrangement joins TRBV10-2 to TRBJ1-5; 10 bases line up with TRBD1. Germline lookup yields CDR1 WSHSY and CDR2 SAAADI. The CDR3 has 18 residues. J was trimmed by 0 bases and V by 0 bases; bases with no gene match: 5.

The V and J genes are TRBV19 and TRBJ2-5; 10 positions agree with TRBD2. V trimming: 6 bases; J trimming: 1 base; junction bases outside the gene matches: 8. Germline CDR1 is LNHDA and CDR2 is SQIVND (reference sequence). The CDR3 has 16 residues. In nucleotides, the CDR3 is TGTGCCAGTAGCAATTGGACTAGCGGAACCCAAGAGACCCAGTACTTC. Translating gives CASSNWTSGTQETQYF.

The V call is TRBV6-1, the J call TRBJ1-4, with 7 positions matching TRBD1. The CDR3 is made up of 17 amino acids. V dropped 3 bases and J dropped 0; count of bases not matched to a gene: 7. Germline-derived CDR1 and CDR2 are MNHNS and SASEGT. The CDR3 nucleotides are TGTGCCAGCAGTGACGACAGGGTAGTGTCAACTAATGAAAAACTGTTTTTT. As protein: CASSDDRVVSTNEKLFF.

The CDR3 DNA is TGTGCCAGCAGCGTAGGCCTTACTAGCGGGAGGACAGATACGCAGTATTTT. It translates to CASSVGLTSGRTDTQYF. The V and J genes are TRBV9 and TRBJ2-3; the match to TRBD2 covers 12 bases. V gave up 0 bases and J gave up 3 bases; unmatched junction bases: 5. The CDR3 has 17 residues. The germline V gene has CDR1 SGDLS and CDR2 YYNGEE.

The genes are TRBV5-6 and TRBJ1-6; no firm D call. V dropped 5 bases and J dropped 9 bases, with 9 bases sitting between them. The CDR3 length is 12 residues. In germline, CDR1 is SGHDT, CDR2 YYEEEE. The CDR3 loop reads CASRLVGSPLHF. The CDR3, as DNA: TGTGCCAGCAGACTAGTTGGTTCACCCCTCCACTTT.

CDR3 in amino acids: CASSSGSEETQYF. The DNA of the CDR3 is TGCGCCAGCAGTTCAGGATCCGAAGAGACCCAGTACTTC. The chain uses TRBV5-1 and TRBJ2-5, with D hard to call. V lost 5 bases and J 3 bases, leaving 11 bases between the germline ends. The CDR3 covers 13 residues. Germline V CDR1 and CDR2: SGHRS, YFSETQ.

The chain recombines TRBV3-1 (or the pseudogene TRBV3-2) with TRBJ1-3; D is undetermined. V was pared by 1 base and J by 3 bases, with 1 base between. The germline CDR1 and CDR2 sequences are LGHDT and YNNKEL (reference sequence). This CDR3 comprises 12 residues. DNA for the CDR3: TGTGCCAGCAGCCAAGTTGGAAACACCATATATTTT. Its translation: CASSQVGNTIYF.

This clone is a singleton in its sample. This sequence joins TRBV7-2 and TRBJ1-2; D is uncertain. The CDR3 runs 14 residues. Germline V lookup: CDR1 SGHTA, CDR2 FQGNSA. V lost 5 bases and J lost 7, with 17 bases in between. The chain's CDR3 is CASSPHGYSGGYTF. The CDR3 DNA follows: TGTGCCAGCAGCCCCCACGGTTATTCTGGTGGCTACACCTTC.

The gene calls are TRBV29-1 and TRBJ2-1, with unresolved D. The CDR3 spans 16 residues. The V gene's germline CDR1 is SQVTM and CDR2 ANQGSEA. V lost 1 base, J lost 0 bases, and 13 bases lay in between. The CDR3 DNA reads as TGCAGCGTTGAAGTGTGGGGTGTTAGCTCCTACAATGAGCAGTTCTTC. It specifies CSVEVWGVSSYNEQFF.

The rearrangement links TRBV7-6 to TRBJ2-7; 7 bases are shared with TRBD1. The V gene's germline CDR1 is SGHVS and CDR2 FNYEAQ. The junction had 9 bases not matched to a gene; V was cut back by 4 bases and J by 3 bases. This CDR3 comprises 15 residues. The CDR3 loop is CASSSGTGQLYEQYF. The CDR3 DNA is TGTGCCAGCAGCTCGGGTACGGGACAGCTCTACGAGCAGTACTTC. Complete variable domain (other parts from reference TRBV7-6 and TRBJ2-7): GAGVSQSPRYKVTKRGQDVALRCDPISGHVSLYWYRQALGQGPEFLTYFNYEAQQDKSGLPNDRFSAERPEGSISTLTIQRTEQRDSAMYRCASSSGTGQLYEQYFGPGTRLTVT.

The V and J genes are TRBV21-1 and TRBJ2-4; the DNA was not compared with TRBD1, the D call given in the table. TRBV21-1 is a pseudogene segment. CDR3 length: 12 amino acids. CDR3 amino acids: CASSKVGGIQYF. The CDR3 DNA is TGTGCCAGCAGCAAAGTAGGGGGCATTCAGTACTTC.

The chain joins TRBV19 to TRBJ2-1; 11 bases line up with TRBD2. The CDR3 totals 15 residues. Trimming at V came to 1 base and at J to 5 bases, leaving 1 base not matched to a gene. Germline CDR1 LNHDA, CDR2 SQIVND (reference sequence). Written as DNA, the CDR3 is TGTGCCAGTAGTATAGGGGGACTAGCGGACAATGAGCAGTTCTTC. Translating gives CASSIGGLADNEQFF.

V and J are TRBV6-6 and TRBJ1-5; 11 nucleotides align to TRBD1. This CDR3 is built from 17 residues. V shed 6 bases and J 7 bases; nucleotides not matched to a gene: 14. Germline-derived CDR1 and CDR2 are MNHNY and SVGAGI (reference sequence). Here the CDR3 reads CASSRNLRDRGVQPQHF. Here the CDR3 DNA reads TGTGCCAGCAGCCGAAATCTCCGGGACAGGGGGGTCCAGCCCCAGCATTTT.

The gene calls are TRBV11-2 and TRBJ2-1; no reliable D call. The CDR3 spans 13 residues. In germline, CDR1 is SGHAT, CDR2 FQNNGV. The germline V and J ends were trimmed by 1 base and 5 bases, with 6 bases remaining between them. CDR3 DNA: TGTGCCAGCAGCTTAGGTAGAAACAATGAGCAGTTCTTC. Its translation is CASSLGRNNEQFF.